Below, 29 T cell receptor beta chains from the same sample are listed, as sequenced in a study of cytomegalovirus exposure and HLA in healthy donors. The repertoire was sequenced with immunoSEQ multiplex PCR; TCRdb's copy has only in-frame clones and lacks some. The table records about 200,000 clones, around 84% of them present only once. Input material: PBMCs. These receptors were obtained from a woman younger than 45 in good health and CMV-seropositive.

The chain has TRBV6-5 and TRBJ2-7, with TRBD1 matching 11 bases. This CDR3 comprises 15 residues. CDR1 is MNHEY, CDR2 SVGAGI, per germline. Trimming removed 6 bases from V and 3 bases from J; junction bases left unmatched: 7. The CDR3 DNA reads as TGTGCCAGCAGCGCACCGGGACAGGGGGTCTACGAGCAGTACTTC. Translated: CASSAPGQGVYEQYF.

J is TRBJ2-7 and V is TRBV5-1; 8 nucleotides match TRBD1. This CDR3 has 14 residues. Germline values: CDR1 SGHRS, CDR2 YFSETQ. After removal of 3 bases from V and 11 bases from J, the junction contained 13 bases not matched to a gene. For the CDR3, the DNA is TGCGCCAGCAGCTCCACCGGGACAGGCCGGTCGGAGTACTTC. Its protein is CASSSTGTGRSEYF. Full variable domain (outside the CDR3, taken from reference TRBV5-1 and TRBJ2-7): KAGVTQTPRYLIKTRGQQVTLSCSPISGHRSVSWYQQTPGQGLQFLFEYFSETQRNKGNFPGRFSGRQFSNSRSEMNVSTLELGDSALYLCASSSTGTGRSEYFGPGTRLTVT.

The V gene is TRBV6-1, the J gene TRBJ2-7, with 7 bases aligning to TRBD1. The CDR3 sequence is 15 residues long. The germline gives CDR1 MNHNS, CDR2 SASEGT. Trimming cost V 4 bases and J 3 bases; bases outside gene matches: 9. CDR3 residues: CASSGDRVKNYEQYF. CDR3 DNA sequence: TGTGCCAGCAGTGGAGACAGGGTGAAAAACTACGAGCAGTACTTC.

This clone has only one observation. The V call is TRBV5-6, the J call TRBJ2-3; a weak D match, TRBD2 (6 bases). V was pared by 0 bases and J by 2 bases, with 10 bases between. Per germline, CDR1 SGHDT and CDR2 YYEEEE. There are 15 residues in the CDR3. The CDR3 DNA sequence: TGTGCCAGCAGCTTGGGGGCGGGGCCCACAGATACGCAGTATTTT. Translated, it gives CASSLGAGPTDTQYF.

The chain has TRBV6-5 and TRBJ1-2; D is undetermined. In germline, CDR1 is MNHEY, CDR2 SVGAGI. Trimming took off 6 bases at V and 3 bases at J, with 11 bases between the two ends. The CDR3 totals 13 residues. Here the CDR3 DNA reads TGTGCCAGCAGCCCACTACGGGACTATGGCTACACCTTC. It is translated as CASSPLRDYGYTF.

The chain combines TRBV19 with TRBJ2-5; possibly TRBD1 for D (5 bases). This CDR3 is built from 13 residues. The V gene lost 4 bases and the J gene lost 1 base, with 7 bases spanning the gap. Per germline, CDR1 LNHDA and CDR2 SQIVND (reference sequence). In nucleotides, the CDR3 is TGTGCCAGTAGTACACAGGTCCAAGAGACCCAGTACTTC. Protein product: CASSTQVQETQYF.

The gene calls are TRBV10-3 and TRBJ2-3; TRBD2 aligns across 12 bases. The germline V gene encodes CDR1 ENHRY and CDR2 SYGVKD. V was pared by 5 bases and J by 5 bases, with 8 bases of the junction left unmatched. The CDR3 runs to 16 residues. The CDR3 region is CAISFGTSGPEDTQYF. CDR3 in DNA: TGTGCCATCAGTTTTGGGACTAGCGGGCCCGAAGATACGCAGTATTTT.

The chain employs TRBV6-1 and TRBJ2-1; 7 bases line up with TRBD1. This CDR3 has 13 amino acids. V lost 9 bases, J lost 0 bases, and 2 bases stayed unmatched. Germline V gene lookup returns CDR1 MNHNS and CDR2 SASEGT. The chain's CDR3 is CASWTGSYNEQFF. CDR3 in DNA: TGTGCCAGTTGGACAGGCTCCTACAATGAGCAGTTCTTC.

The chain combines TRBV6-1 with TRBJ1-3, with D maybe TRBD1 (6 bases). Germline CDR1 reads MNHNS; CDR2 reads SASEGT. CDR3 size: 13 residues. The V and J ends lost 3 bases and 4 bases respectively, with 7 bases between them. CDR3 sequence: CASSDRGGNTIYF. The DNA for the CDR3 is TGTGCCAGCAGTGATAGGGGGGGAAACACCATATATTTT.

The rearrangement joins TRBV6-6 to TRBJ1-5, with a tentative D call TRBD1 (5 bases). Germline CDR1 and CDR2: MNHNY and SVGAGI (reference sequence). The CDR3 totals 14 residues. V was clipped by 2 bases and J by 7 bases, with 12 bases between them. The CDR3 DNA reads TGTGCCAGCAGTTACGGGCAGGGCGGACAGCCCCAGCATTTT. Protein: CASSYGQGGQPQHF.

The chain couples TRBV28 to TRBJ1-4; TRBD1 is a possible D gene (5 bases). V gave up 7 bases and J gave up 6 bases, with 12 bases separating them. CDR3 length equals 13 residues. Germline CDR1 reads MDHEN; CDR2 reads SYDVKM. The CDR3 spells CASTPGGDEKLFF. CDR3 nucleotide sequence: TGTGCCAGCACCCCGGGGGGGGATGAAAAACTGTTTTTT.

V is TRBV28 and J is TRBJ1-2; 9 bases fit TRBD1. This CDR3 is built from 14 residues. Germline CDR1 reads MDHEN; CDR2 reads SYDVKM. Trimming cost V 5 bases and J 9 bases; bases outside gene matches: 10. CDR3: CASSGGDRAPRYTF. CDR3 DNA: TGTGCCAGCAGTGGGGGGGACAGGGCCCCTCGCTACACCTTC.

The chain recombines TRBV5-6 with TRBJ2-1, with a tentative D call TRBD1 (5 bases). The CDR3 contains 14 residues. Germline CDR1 SGHDT, CDR2 YYEEEE. V shed 3 bases and J shed 2 bases, with 9 bases lying between them. CDR3 nucleotide sequence: TGTGCCAGCAGCTCTGGGGCCCCCTACAATGAGCAGTTCTTC. Translated: CASSSGAPYNEQFF.

V gene TRBV28 combines with J gene TRBJ2-6, with unresolved D. The CDR3 is 15 residues long. Germline CDR1 reads MDHEN; CDR2 reads SYDVKM. Trimming cost V 5 bases and J 4 bases, with 12 bases left between them. CDR3 in amino acids: CASSPTPPGANVLTF. The CDR3 region has the DNA TGTGCCAGCAGTCCTACCCCCCCAGGGGCCAACGTCCTGACTTTC.

This sequence joins TRBV9 and TRBJ2-3; TRBD2 is a possible D gene (6 bases). There are 14 residues in the CDR3. Trimming cost V 0 bases and J 6 bases, with 11 bases left between them. Looked up from germline, CDR1 is SGDLS and CDR2 is YYNGEE. This chain's CDR3 is CASSVETRGDTQYF. CDR3 in DNA: TGTGCCAGCAGCGTAGAGACTAGGGGCGATACGCAGTATTTT.

V and J are TRBV2 and TRBJ2-7; the D gene is possibly TRBD2 (5 bases). The CDR3 runs to 13 residues. The germline V gene encodes CDR1 SNHLY and CDR2 FYNNEI. Deletions cut 8 bases from V and 2 bases from J, with 13 bases between. CDR3 nucleotide sequence: TGTGCCAGCTTGTGGACTGCAACCTACGAGCAGTACTTC. Residues: CASLWTATYEQYF.

J is TRBJ1-1 and V is TRBV18; no definite D call. CDR3 length: 16 residues. Trimming removed 1 base from V and 3 bases from J, with 15 bases in between. Germline V gene data show CDR1 as KGHSH and CDR2 as LQKENI. CDR3 residues: CASSPLREGLDTEAFF. CDR3 nucleotide sequence: TGTGCCAGCTCACCACTGAGGGAAGGGTTGGACACTGAAGCTTTCTTT.

As regards this clone: The junction departs from the called germline gene at one end, perhaps through a read error. The chain joins TRBV9 to TRBJ1-4, with 7 bases identical to TRBD1. This CDR3 is built from 15 residues. Germline CDR1 SGDLS, CDR2 YYNGEE. As DNA, the CDR3 is TGTGCCAGCAGTGTAGCTCCGGGACAGTTTGAAAAACTGTTTTTT. Residues: CASSVAPGQFEKLFF.

This clone is a singleton in its sample. This chain joins TRBV5-6 and TRBJ1-2, with unresolved D. The CDR3 runs to 14 residues. Germline V CDR1 and CDR2: SGHDT, YYEEEE. Trimming cost V 4 bases and J 4 bases, with 14 bases left between them. The CDR3 nucleotides are TGTGCCAGCAGCCCCCGGGCGGGCGTCTATGGCTACACCTTC. Its translation is CASSPRAGVYGYTF.

Worth noting for this clone: Other DNA sequences in the sample encode the same CDR3. V usage is TRBV11-2 and J usage is TRBJ2-7; TRBD2 is a possible D gene (5 bases). CDR3 length: 13 amino acids. Germline-derived CDR1 and CDR2 are SGHAT and FQNNGV. The V and J ends lost 6 bases and 0 bases respectively, with 9 bases between them. The CDR3 reads CASSFDYSYEQYF. In DNA form, the CDR3 reads TGTGCCAGCAGTTTCGACTACTCCTACGAGCAGTACTTC. The variable domain in full, with the rest retrieved from reference TRBV11-2 and TRBJ2-7, is EAGVAQSPRYKIIEKRQSVAFWCNPISGHATLYWYQQILGQGPKLLIQFQNNGVVDDSQLPKDRFSAERLKGVDSTLKIQPAKLEDSAVYLCASSFDYSYEQYFGPGTRLTVT.

The gene calls are TRBV6-5 and TRBJ1-2; TRBD1 aligns across 10 bases. The CDR3 is 15 amino acids. Germline assignment: CDR1 MNHEY and CDR2 SVGAGI. The J segment lost 2 bases and the V segment lost 6 bases, leaving 6 bases of the junction unmatched. In DNA, the CDR3 is TGTGCCAGCAGGCCCGCGACAGGGGGCAACTATGGCTACACCTTC. Its translation: CASRPATGGNYGYTF.

The chain has TRBV28 and TRBJ2-5; 13 positions agree with TRBD2. Losses at the gene ends were 4 bases for V and 4 bases for J; bases not matched to a gene: 6. This CDR3 is 16 amino acids long. The germline gives CDR1 MDHEN, CDR2 SYDVKM. In DNA, the CDR3 is TGTGCCAGCAGTTCCCCACTAGCGGGAGGGGGAGAGACCCAGTACTTC. Its protein is CASSSPLAGGGETQYF.

In DNA, the CDR3 is TGTGCCAGCTCCGAGGTTAGCACAGATACGCAGTATTTT. Its protein product is CASSEVSTDTQYF. The chain links TRBV2 to TRBJ2-3; D gene uncertain. CDR1 is SNHLY, CDR2 FYNNEI, per germline. The CDR3 runs to 13 residues. V was trimmed by 8 bases and J by 0 bases, leaving 9 bases between them.

The chain has TRBV28 and TRBJ2-1; 8 positions match TRBD2. The CDR3 runs 14 residues. CDR1 and CDR2 (germline): MDHEN, SYDVKM. With 6 bases clipped from V and 5 bases from J, the junction kept 6 bases outside the gene matches. This CDR3 is CASSTLAGDNEQFF. The CDR3 bases are TGTGCCAGCAGCACCCTAGCGGGCGACAATGAGCAGTTCTTC.

This sequence joins TRBV19 and TRBJ1-5; D not certain. Germline V lookup: CDR1 LNHDA, CDR2 SQIVND (reference sequence). The CDR3 length is 14 residues. V shed 4 bases and J shed 3 bases, with 10 bases lying between them. CDR3 protein: CASSTLGSNQPQHF. The CDR3 bases are TGTGCCAGTAGTACGCTGGGCTCCAATCAGCCCCAGCATTTT.

This chain links TRBV5-4 with TRBJ2-3, with D possibly TRBD1 on 5 matching bases. In germline, CDR1 is SGHNT, CDR2 YYREEE (reference sequence). CDR3 length: 15 residues. V was cut by 3 bases and J by 5 bases, with 16 bases left in between. The CDR3 is CASSSAGSPQDTQYF. The CDR3 bases are TGTGCCAGCAGCTCAGCAGGGTCTCCACAAGATACGCAGTATTTT.

The CDR3: CSASGSRGVGELFF. Here the CDR3 DNA reads TGCAGCGCGAGCGGGAGTCGGGGAGTCGGGGAGCTGTTTTTT. V and J are TRBV29-1 and TRBJ2-2, with 8 bases aligning to TRBD2. The CDR3 spans 14 residues. CDR1 is SQVTM and CDR2 is ANQGSEA in the germline V gene. J gave up 7 bases and V 7 bases, and 11 bases lay outside the gene matches.

The rearrangement links TRBV10-2 to TRBJ1-5; possible D gene TRBD1, 5 bases. In germline, CDR1 is WSHSY, CDR2 SAAADI. The length of the CDR3 is 13 residues. V shed 6 bases and J shed 5 bases, with 11 bases lying between them. The CDR3 region has the DNA TGCGCCAGCAGCAGGGAGGTCGATCAGCCCCAGCATTTT. This encodes CASSREVDQPQHF.

This chain links TRBV6-6 with TRBJ2-7, with 10 bases matching TRBD2. The CDR3 has 14 amino acids. V trimming: 3 bases; J trimming: 6 bases; junction bases outside the gene matches: 5. CDR1 and CDR2 (germline): MNHNY, SVGAGI (reference sequence). The CDR3 coding sequence is TGTGCCAGCAGTTATCTAGCGGGAGCCTTCGAGCAGTACTTC. Translating gives CASSYLAGAFEQYF.